This T cell receptor (beta chain) was observed in a study of T-cell memory formation after mild COVID-19. Regarding the study as a whole: Clones that got smaller from day 15 to 85 had even CD4/CD8, while clones growing later tipped toward CD4+.

With respect to this clonotype: Its antigen remains unidentified.

Per germline, CDR1 SGHTA and CDR2 FQGNSA. The CDR3 runs 14 residues. Between the trimmed V and J ends, which lost 2 bases and 6 bases, there was a span of 12 bases. TCRdb reprocessed the 5' RACE reads via MiXCR and lists one record per CDR3 protein. This sample has about 290,000 distinct CDR3 sequences, with more than 15% found just once. The origin of this receptor is a man between 18 and 35 years old who had mild COVID-19 (a few samples of this study predate the infection). Cell type and time point are not known. Sequencing was carried out using PBMCs or a T cell subset sorted from them (not recorded which). The rearrangement uses TRBV7-2 and TRBJ2-3, with D possibly being TRBD1 (7 bases). CDR3 DNA: TGTGCCAGCAGCTTATATCAGGGGGGTGATACGCAGTATTTT. Protein sequence: CASSLYQGGDTQYF.